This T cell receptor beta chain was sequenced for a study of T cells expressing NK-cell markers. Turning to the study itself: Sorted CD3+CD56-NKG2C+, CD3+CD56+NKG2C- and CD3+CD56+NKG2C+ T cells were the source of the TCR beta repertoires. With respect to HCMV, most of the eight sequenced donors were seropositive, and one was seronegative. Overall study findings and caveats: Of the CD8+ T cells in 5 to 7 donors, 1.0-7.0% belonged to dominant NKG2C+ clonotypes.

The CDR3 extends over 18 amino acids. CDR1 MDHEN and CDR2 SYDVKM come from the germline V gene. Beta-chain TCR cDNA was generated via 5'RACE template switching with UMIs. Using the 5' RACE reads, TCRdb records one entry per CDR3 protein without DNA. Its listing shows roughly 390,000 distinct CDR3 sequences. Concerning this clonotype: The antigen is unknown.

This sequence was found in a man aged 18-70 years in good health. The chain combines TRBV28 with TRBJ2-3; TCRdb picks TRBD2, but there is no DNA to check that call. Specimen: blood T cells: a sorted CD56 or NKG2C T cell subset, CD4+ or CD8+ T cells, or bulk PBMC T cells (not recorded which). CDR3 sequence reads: CASSDDKTSGYGTDTQYF.